This T cell receptor (beta chain) was observed in a study of T cells after yellow fever vaccination. Study-wide results and caveats: Weaker, the secondary response had a peak occurring faster, on day 5 versus 15.

The germline V gene encodes CDR1 SGHRS and CDR2 YFSETQ. The V gene end was trimmed by 5 bases and the J gene end by 4 bases; junction bases not matched to a gene: 5. The CDR3 is 14 amino acids. From the 5' RACE reads, TCRdb called clonotypes with MiXCR, one entry per CDR3 protein. This sample has about 320,000 distinct CDR3 sequences, with about 10% found just once. Remarks on this clonotype: What it binds is unknown.

Here the sequenced sample was CD4+ T cells sorted from PBMCs, taken 45 days after the yellow fever booster vaccination. V gene TRBV5-1 combines with J gene TRBJ1-5; TRBD1 matches at 8 bases. The TCR was taken from a man between 18 and 35 years old who received the YFV17D yellow fever vaccine. The CDR3 is CASRSGTGNQPQHF. The CDR3 DNA is TGCGCCAGCAGATCCGGGACAGGTAATCAGCCCCAGCATTTT.